The sequence of this T cell receptor (beta chain) was determined in a study of radiotherapy plus CTLA-4 blockade in lung cancer. Looking at the study overall: Of all patients, around 20% responded objectively and about 30% showed disease control.

Some clones are missing from TCRdb's copy, which holds only in-frame ones; the method was immunoSEQ multiplex PCR. In the table there are approximately 40,000 clones, 80% to 90% of which are singletons. Germline assignment: CDR1 SGHTA and CDR2 FQGNSA. The CDR3 is 15 amino acids. V shed 5 bases and J shed 8 bases, with 21 bases lying between them. The clonotype comes from a human donor with non-small cell lung cancer whose response to radiotherapy plus ipilimumab could not be evaluated. V usage is TRBV7-2 and J usage is TRBJ1-2; D might be TRBD1 (5 bases). The sample here was peripheral blood, taken from a patient treated with radiotherapy plus ipilimumab. CDR3 protein: CASSPRGSGGLGYTF. Here the CDR3 DNA reads TGTGCCAGCAGCCCGCGCGGGAGTGGGGGATTAGGCTACACCTTC. The entire variable domain, with the rest obtained from reference TRBV7-2 and TRBJ1-2, is as follows: GAGVSQSPSNKVTEKGKDVELRCDPISGHTALYWYRQSLGQGLEFLIYFQGNSAPDKSGLPSDRFSAERTGGSVSTLTIQRTQQEDSAVYLCASSPRGSGGLGYTFGSGTRLTVV.